This T cell receptor beta chain was captured by sequencing in a study of blood T cell repertoires in COVID-19. Study-wide context: PBMCs, B-cell-depleted T cells, or T cells provided the cDNA or gDNA that made up the material.

The CDR3 has 12 residues. Trimming cost V 1 base and J 8 bases, with 8 bases left between them. Germline-derived CDR1 and CDR2 are SEHNR and FQNEAQ (reference sequence). Methods used by the authors: Estimates of nucleated cell counts were drawn from the amplification of reference gene primers. Libraries were prepared by immunoSEQ multiplex PCR; TCRdb keeps only in-frame clonotypes and omits some of them. That table gives V, J and clone size, and the DNA gave D and trimming. Of 40,000 or so clones detected, about 82% appear once; the ten largest clones hold 5.4%. This sequence was found in a man over 45 with active COVID-19. The sequencing input was peripheral blood. The chain couples TRBV7-9 to TRBJ1-1; D possibly corresponds to TRBD1 (5 bases). CDR3 DNA sequence: TGTGCCAGCAGCTTAGGGGCAGGGGAAGCTTTCTTT. Translating it yields CASSLGAGEAFF. Full variable domain (remainder filled in from reference TRBV7-9 and TRBJ1-1): DTGVSQNPRHKITKRGQNVTFRCDPISEHNRLYWYRQTLGQGPEFLTYFQNEAQLEKSRLLSDRFSAERPKGSFSTLEIQRTEQGDSAMYLCASSLGAGEAFFGQGTRLTVV.